The 6 T cell receptor beta chains presented below share a single source sample, sequenced in a study of PD-L1 blockade in urothelial cancer. Only in-frame clones appear in the TCRdb table, and some are missing; sequencing was by immunoSEQ multiplex PCR. The sample consists of 24,000 or so clones, around 85% of them appearing once. The specimen comprised PBMCs, sampled around atezolizumab (anti-PD-L1) treatment. The receptors come from a man aged 45-60 years with urothelial cancer.

This clone was detected only a few times. V and J are TRBV29-1 and TRBJ2-2, with 12 positions matching TRBD2. The CDR3 contains 14 residues. Germline lookup yields CDR1 SQVTM and CDR2 ANQGSEA. This CDR3 is CSSSGRVGTGELFF. For the CDR3, the DNA is TGCAGTTCTAGCGGGAGGGTTGGCACCGGGGAGCTGTTTTTT.

The CDR3 sequence: CASTQGARPSTDTQYF. As DNA, the CDR3 is TGCGCCAGCACACAGGGGGCCCGTCCCAGCACAGATACGCAGTATTTT. This chain joins TRBV10-2 and TRBJ2-3; 9 nucleotides line up with TRBD1. The CDR3 is 16 amino acids. Germline CDR1 and CDR2: WSHSY and SAAADI. The V and J ends lost 7 bases and 0 bases, in that order; junction bases with no gene match: 8.

V gene TRBV30 combines with J gene TRBJ2-1, with TRBD1 matching 7 bases. V lost 5 bases and J lost 10; bases outside the gene matches: 11. There are 13 residues in the CDR3. Germline assignment: CDR1 GTSNPN and CDR2 SVGIG (reference sequence). CDR3 residues: CAWAEYRGGEQFF. CDR3 DNA: TGTGCCTGGGCCGAATACAGGGGCGGCGAGCAGTTCTTC.

V gene TRBV19 combines with J gene TRBJ2-3; D is perhaps TRBD2 (7 bases). Germline-derived CDR1 and CDR2 are LNHDA and SQIVND (reference sequence). This CDR3 region has 20 residues. V was pared by 1 base and J by 2 bases, with 25 bases between. CDR3 protein: CASSIGRGATVPTSTDTQYF. The CDR3 bases are TGTGCCAGTAGTATAGGCCGGGGGGCTACGGTACCGACCTCCACAGATACGCAGTATTTT.

The CDR3 region has the DNA TGTGCCAGCACCATTAAGTCGGGAGACGAGCAGTACTTC. This translates into CASTIKSGDEQYF. This chain links TRBV7-9 with TRBJ2-7; a possible D gene is TRBD2 (6 bases). Germline loops: CDR1 SEHNR, CDR2 FQNEAQ (reference sequence). The CDR3 is 13 amino acids. V lost 7 bases and J 5 bases, leaving 15 bases between the germline ends.

CDR3 DNA sequence: TGTGCCAGCAGCTTAAAGGGAGGAACTAGCACAGATACGCAGTATTTT. This encodes CASSLKGGTSTDTQYF. The V call is TRBV7-3, the J call TRBJ2-3; the D gene is possibly TRBD2 (6 bases). CDR3 size: 16 residues. Deletions cut 1 base from V and 0 bases from J, with 11 bases between. Germline-derived CDR1 and CDR2 are SGHTA and FQGTGA.